Presented here are 11 T cell receptor beta chains from one specimen sequenced in a study of shared clonotypes between healthy human individuals. The assay was immunoSEQ multiplex PCR, and TCRdb's table has in-frame clones only and misses some. The data contain more than 1 million clones, 75% to 80% of them singletons. Source material: memory CD4+ T cells from PBMCs. Subset described: CD45RA-negative fraction. These receptors all come from a young man in good health. Some clones in this sample may be carry-over from other donors' samples.

The V and J genes are TRBV7-9 and TRBJ2-2; D is undetermined. Germline V gives CDR1 SEHNR, CDR2 FQNEAQ (reference sequence). The V end was cut by 5 bases, the J end by 6 bases, with 7 bases between. The CDR3 runs 12 residues. The CDR3 spells CASSAWAGELFF. CDR3 in DNA: TGTGCCAGCAGCGCGTGGGCCGGGGAGCTGTTTTTT.

The chain carries TRBV4-2 and TRBJ2-1; tentatively, D is TRBD2 (6 bases). The V end was cut by 0 bases, the J end by 12 bases, with 24 bases between. Germline CDR1 is LGHNA and CDR2 is YNFKEQ. The CDR3 covers 17 residues. The CDR3 DNA follows: TGTGCCAGCAGCCAAGAGGTGGGGCAGGCGGGGAGTATAGGGCAGTTCTTC. Encoded protein: CASSQEVGQAGSIGQFF.

The chain couples TRBV29-1 to TRBJ2-5; weak D call: TRBD1 (6 bases). Germline V CDR1 and CDR2: SQVTM, ANQGSEA. V shed 2 bases and J shed 2 bases, with 27 bases lying between them. This CDR3 has 19 residues. For the CDR3, the DNA is TGCAGCGTTGAAAGGTGGGCTAGGGACAAGACGGGCACACAAGAGACCCAGTACTTC. As protein: CSVERWARDKTGTQETQYF.

The J gene is TRBJ1-1, the V gene TRBV28; D is undetermined. The CDR3 runs 12 residues. Germline loops: CDR1 MDHEN, CDR2 SYDVKM. The V gene lost 5 bases and the J gene lost 7 bases, with 11 bases spanning the gap. CDR3 in DNA: TGTGCCAGCAGTCGAGGACCTTATGAAGCTTTCTTT. Its translation: CASSRGPYEAFF.

This clone appeared a few times. The J gene is TRBJ2-2, the V gene TRBV4-1; the match to TRBD2 covers 9 bases. The length of the CDR3 is 17 residues. Germline CDR1 and CDR2: MGHRA and YSYEKL. Trimming took 2 bases from V and 6 from J; bases not matched to a gene: 10. The CDR3 nucleotides are TGCGCCAGCAGCCAACATTCCCGCGGGAGGGCGGCCGGGGAGCTGTTTTTT. It translates to CASSQHSRGRAAGELFF.

The chain links TRBV19 to TRBJ1-5; maybe TRBD1 (6 bases). This CDR3 is 15 amino acids long. V was shortened by 7 bases and J by 2 bases, with 15 bases between the two germline ends. Per germline, CDR1 LNHDA and CDR2 SQIVND (reference sequence). The CDR3 DNA reads TGTGCCAGTACCGCCCAGGGGATTGGCAATCAGCCCCAGCATTTT. Residues: CASTAQGIGNQPQHF.

This rearrangement joins TRBV5-6 to TRBJ2-2; unclear D gene. V gave up 5 bases and J gave up 2 bases, with 10 bases separating them. The length of the CDR3 is 14 residues. CDR1 and CDR2 from the germline V gene are SGHDT and YYEEEE. CDR3 sequence reads: CASRVAPNTGELFF. The DNA of the CDR3 is TGTGCCAGCAGGGTCGCTCCTAACACCGGGGAGCTGTTTTTT.

This clone came up a few times. V and J are TRBV5-4 and TRBJ2-7; 8 bases map to TRBD2. The junction had 4 bases not matched to a gene; V was cut back by 1 base and J by 7 bases. Germline CDR1 is SGHNT and CDR2 is YYREEE (reference sequence). This CDR3 is 13 amino acids long. The CDR3 reads CASSLSGSREQYF. CDR3 sequence (DNA): TGTGCCAGCAGCTTGAGCGGGAGTAGGGAGCAGTACTTC.

This clone showed up just a few times. CDR3 protein: CASSTGGRTTEAFF. CDR3 in DNA: TGCGCCAGCAGTACAGGGGGCAGGACCACTGAAGCTTTCTTT. This rearrangement joins TRBV5-1 to TRBJ1-1; 9 bases fit TRBD1. V was pared by 5 bases and J by 4 bases, with 6 bases of the junction left unmatched. Germline V gene data show CDR1 as SGHRS and CDR2 as YFSETQ. CDR3 length: 14 amino acids.

The CDR3 spells CASSLGSTSGRSNEQFF. CDR3 in DNA: TGCGCCAGCAGCTTGGGATCGACTAGCGGGAGGAGCAATGAGCAGTTCTTC. The rearrangement uses TRBV5-1 and TRBJ2-1; 13 bases are a match to TRBD2. Germline V gene sequence: CDR1 SGHRS, CDR2 YFSETQ. CDR3 length equals 17 residues. The trim removed 0 bases at V and 6 bases at J, leaving 6 bases unmatched.

The chain employs TRBV18 and TRBJ2-2, with 9 nucleotides matching TRBD2. V dropped 4 bases and J dropped 1; count of bases not matched to a gene: 4. The germline gives CDR1 KGHSH, CDR2 LQKENI. The CDR3 is 16 residues long. This CDR3 is CASSQTSGQNTGELFF. CDR3 DNA sequence: TGTGCCAGCTCACAAACTAGCGGGCAGAACACCGGGGAGCTGTTTTTT.